The entry below describes one TCR beta chain. Its antigen is as yet unknown. The sample is drawn from a study of regulatory T cells. Whole-study findings and limits: Skewed V and J usage and few unique V-J pairs marked patient repertoires, most in Tregs. Hydrophobic residues at CDR3 positions 6 and 7 were enriched in conventional CD4+ T cells of CD3G-deficient patients.

The PCR used 52 TRBV and 13 TRBJ primers. Profiled with immunoSEQ multiplex PCR; TCRdb holds only in-frame clones, not every one. In the table there are approximately 29,000 clones, about 93% of which are singletons. Every patient with CD3G deficiency had evidence of autoimmunity. Patients, 2 to 39 years old, had expanded memory T-cell proportions. CD4+ T cells were divided by sorting: CD25-high CD127-low Tregs, CD25-low CD127-high conventional cells. Germline CDR1 and CDR2: SGHRS and YFSETQ. The CDR3 totals 13 residues. Trimming left V 2 bases short and J 8 bases short, with 11 bases between. This chain connects TRBV5-1 to TRBJ2-1; TRBD1 or TRBD2 may be the D gene (5 bases each). The receptor was isolated from a child aged 2 to 9 with CD3G deficiency. The sample consisted of conventional CD4+ T cells sorted from blood. The CDR3 protein is CASSLQVGDEQFF. For the CDR3, the DNA is TGCGCCAGCAGCTTACAGGTGGGGGATGAGCAGTTCTTC.